The 21 T cell receptor beta chains reported below all come from one sample, sequenced in a study of T cell responses to AZD1222 COVID-19 vaccine. The table came from immunoSEQ multiplex PCR; TCRdb's copy has only in-frame clones and leaves some out. This table has about 79,000 clones, approximately 80% appearing once. The sample in question was peripheral blood, obtained on day 0 of AZD1222 vaccination. These receptors all stem from an adult in good health.

The sample holds a few counts of this clone. The genes are TRBV2 and TRBJ2-7; 9 bases match TRBD1. There are 14 residues in the CDR3. V dropped 9 bases and J dropped 6; count of bases not matched to a gene: 12. Per germline, CDR1 SNHLY and CDR2 FYNNEI. As DNA, the CDR3 is TGTGCCAGAGACGGGACCACAGGGGGCCGCGAGCAGTACTTC. Residues: CARDGTTGGREQYF.

The sample holds one count of this clone. This chain connects TRBV11-2 to TRBJ2-2; 9 bases are shared with TRBD2. The CDR3 covers 16 residues. CDR1 is SGHAT and CDR2 is FQNNGV in the germline V gene. The V segment lost 1 base and the J segment 2 bases; nucleotides outside the gene matches: 2. The DNA of the CDR3 is TGTGCCAGCAGCTTAGCTAGCGGGGCTAACACCGGGGAGCTGTTTTTT. Its protein product is CASSLASGANTGELFF.

V and J are TRBV3-1 (or the pseudogene TRBV3-2) and TRBJ1-5; D is unclear. The CDR3 has 13 amino acids. V lost 4 bases and J 4 bases, leaving 8 bases between the germline ends. CDR1 LGHDT and CDR2 YNNKEL come from the germline V gene (reference sequence). The CDR3 is CASSPDTNQPQHF. CDR3 nucleotides: TGTGCCAGCAGCCCAGACACAAATCAGCCCCAGCATTTT.

This clone was observed a few times. The J gene is TRBJ1-5, the V gene TRBV7-9; 8 bases match TRBD1. Trimming cost V 5 bases and J 11 bases; bases outside gene matches: 5. Germline lookup yields CDR1 SEHNR and CDR2 FQNEAQ (reference sequence). The CDR3 loop spans 12 amino acids. CDR3: CASSLGQGAQHF. The DNA for the CDR3 is TGTGCCAGCAGCCTTGGACAGGGCGCCCAGCATTTT. The whole variable domain, remainder taken from reference TRBV7-9 and TRBJ1-5, is DTGVSQNPRHKITKRGQNVTFRCDPISEHNRLYWYRQTLGQGPEFLTYFQNEAQLEKSRLLSDRFSAERPKGSFSTLEIQRTEQGDSAMYLCASSLGQGAQHFGDGTRLSIL.

This clone was counted a few times. The rearrangement links TRBV19 to TRBJ1-1; D is unclear. The CDR3 length is 16 residues. Germline V lookup: CDR1 LNHDA, CDR2 SQIVND (reference sequence). The germline V and J ends were trimmed by 5 bases and 1 base, with 17 bases remaining between them. The CDR3: CASSARTDRGNTEAFF. The CDR3 DNA reads as TGTGCCAGTAGTGCCCGGACGGATCGAGGGAACACTGAAGCTTTCTTT.

The rearrangement uses TRBV7-9 and TRBJ2-1, with 9 bases that match TRBD2. CDR3 size: 16 residues. J was trimmed by 5 bases and V by 1 base; bases with no gene match: 6. Germline V gives CDR1 SEHNR, CDR2 FQNEAQ (reference sequence). Here the CDR3 reads CASSLGAGGGDNEQFF. The DNA for the CDR3 is TGTGCCAGCAGCTTAGGAGCGGGAGGAGGAGACAATGAGCAGTTCTTC. Full variable domain (rest looked up from reference TRBV7-9 and TRBJ2-1): DTGVSQNPRHKITKRGQNVTFRCDPISEHNRLYWYRQTLGQGPEFLTYFQNEAQLEKSRLLSDRFSAERPKGSFSTLEIQRTEQGDSAMYLCASSLGAGGGDNEQFFGPGTRLTVL.

This clone was counted between two and nine times. This chain links TRBV5-5 with TRBJ2-7; possible D gene TRBD2, 5 bases. The CDR3 is 12 amino acids. Germline CDR1 is SGHKS and CDR2 is YYEKEE (reference sequence). The germline V and J ends were trimmed by 6 bases and 6 bases, with 13 bases remaining between them. The CDR3 bases are TGTGCCAGCACCCCACTAGAAGGCGAGCAGTACTTC. It codes for CASTPLEGEQYF. The whole variable domain, filled in from reference TRBV5-5 and TRBJ2-7, reads DAGVTQSPTHLIKTRGQQVTLRCSPISGHKSVSWYQQVLGQGPQFIFQYYEKEERGRGNFPDRFSARQFPNYSSELNVNALLLGDSALYLCASTPLEGEQYFGPGTRLTVT.

J is TRBJ1-1 and V is TRBV5-5; no clear D. Trimming took off 4 bases at V and 0 bases at J, with 13 bases between the two ends. Per germline, CDR1 SGHKS and CDR2 YYEKEE (reference sequence). This CDR3 has 15 amino acids. The CDR3 here is CASSQIASLNTEAFF. In DNA form, the CDR3 reads TGTGCCAGCAGCCAAATTGCGTCATTGAACACTGAAGCTTTCTTT.

V is TRBV5-1 and J is TRBJ2-7; 12 bases fit TRBD2. J was trimmed by 7 bases and V by 2 bases; bases with no gene match: 1. Per the germline V gene, CDR1 is SGHRS and CDR2 is YFSETQ. The CDR3 loop spans 13 amino acids. The chain's CDR3 is CASSLGLAGEQYF. CDR3 sequence (DNA): TGCGCCAGCAGCTTAGGACTAGCGGGAGAGCAGTACTTC.

J is TRBJ1-1 and V is TRBV2; 7 bases line up with TRBD1. Germline trimming cut 7 bases from V and 5 bases from J; bases unmatched to any gene: 10. CDR3 length equals 14 residues. Germline V gene data show CDR1 as SNHLY and CDR2 as FYNNEI. DNA for the CDR3: TGTGCCAGCACCAAAGGGGGCGTAGGGACTGAAGCTTTCTTT. It is translated as CASTKGGVGTEAFF.

The gene calls are TRBV15 and TRBJ2-1; D gene uncertain. The CDR3 loop spans 16 amino acids. The ends were cut back, 1 base at V and 5 bases at J, with 15 bases in the middle. CDR1 LNHNV and CDR2 YYDKDF come from the germline V gene (reference sequence). CDR3 region: CATSRVLQARHNEQFF. Written as DNA, the CDR3 is TGTGCCACCAGCAGAGTGTTGCAGGCCAGACACAATGAGCAGTTCTTC. The full variable domain, in which reference TRBV15 and TRBJ2-1 provide the parts outside the CDR3, is DAMVIQNPRYQVTQFGKPVTLSCSQTLNHNVMYWYQQKSSQAPKLLFHYYDKDFNNEADTPDNFQSRRPNTSFCFLDIRSPGLGDTAMYLCATSRVLQARHNEQFFGPGTRLTVL.

This clone was seen only once. This chain connects TRBV19 to TRBJ2-2; D gene unclear. The CDR3 is 15 amino acids. V was pared by 8 bases and J by 3 bases, with 16 bases between. Per germline, CDR1 LNHDA and CDR2 SQIVND (reference sequence). As DNA, the CDR3 is TGTGCCAGTCGAAAAACGGGTCGGGACACCGGGGAGCTGTTTTTT. Residues: CASRKTGRDTGELFF.

The chain links TRBV6-1 to TRBJ1-3; no clear D. CDR3 length: 15 amino acids. CDR1 is MNHNS, CDR2 SASEGT, per germline. Trimming left V 3 bases short and J 1 base short, with 10 bases between. This chain's CDR3 is CASSDKRLSGNTIYF. Written as DNA, the CDR3 is TGTGCCAGCAGTGATAAGCGGTTATCTGGAAACACCATATATTTT.

The chain has TRBV28 and TRBJ1-2; D might be TRBD1 (6 bases). Germline values: CDR1 MDHEN, CDR2 SYDVKM. The CDR3 is made up of 14 amino acids. V gave up 2 bases and J gave up 4 bases, with 11 bases separating them. The CDR3 protein is CASSLRQGFYGYTF. CDR3 DNA: TGTGCCAGCAGTTTACGGCAGGGGTTCTATGGCTACACCTTC.

This clone has only a few counts. The chain is built from TRBV5-4 and TRBJ1-5, with 7 positions matching TRBD1. V was pared by 3 bases and J by 3 bases, with 6 bases of the junction left unmatched. The CDR3 totals 15 residues. Germline lookup yields CDR1 SGHNT and CDR2 YYREEE (reference sequence). The CDR3 bases are TGTGCCAGCAGCTCCGACAGGGTACCCAATCAGCCCCAGCATTTT. Protein product: CASSSDRVPNQPQHF.

This clone has a handful of counts. The chain joins TRBV6-5 to TRBJ2-3, with D tentatively TRBD1 (6 bases). This CDR3 region has 15 residues. Germline V gene data show CDR1 as MNHEY and CDR2 as SVGAGI. Trimming cost V 6 bases and J 2 bases, with 15 bases left between them. CDR3 residues: CASRLGQILTDTQYF. The CDR3 DNA is TGTGCCAGCAGGCTCGGACAGATCCTCACAGATACGCAGTATTTT.

This clone was seen a few times. The chain employs TRBV7-2 and TRBJ2-1; 12 nucleotides line up with TRBD2. V was pared by 5 bases and J by 15 bases, with 8 bases of the junction left unmatched. The germline CDR1 and CDR2 sequences are SGHTA and FQGNSA. The CDR3 spans 13 residues. The CDR3: CASSNSSGRVPFF. DNA of the CDR3: TGTGCCAGCAGCAATTCTAGCGGGAGGGTGCCGTTCTTC.

The V gene is TRBV4-1, the J gene TRBJ2-3; 9 bases agree with TRBD2. CDR3 length equals 15 residues. Per the germline V gene, CDR1 is MGHRA and CDR2 is YSYEKL. V lost 1 base to trimming and J lost 2 bases; unmatched junction nucleotides: 1. CDR3 sequence: CASSQVAGVTDTQYF. DNA of the CDR3: TGCGCCAGCAGCCAAGTAGCGGGAGTCACAGATACGCAGTATTTT.

This sequence joins TRBV6-5 and TRBJ2-1; TRBD2 matches at 7 bases. The germline V gene encodes CDR1 MNHEY and CDR2 SVGAGI. Losses at the gene ends were 5 bases for V and 9 bases for J; bases not matched to a gene: 13. The CDR3 is 15 amino acids. CDR3 bases: TGTGCCAGCAGTAACCTCGCTAGCGGCAGGAGTGAGCAGTTCTTC. Encoded protein: CASSNLASGRSEQFF.

This clone appeared a few times. The chain is built from TRBV3-1 (or the pseudogene TRBV3-2) and TRBJ2-7, with 10 bases fitting TRBD1. This CDR3 spans 14 amino acids. CDR1 is LGHDT, CDR2 YNNKEL, per germline (reference sequence). V was clipped by 2 bases and J by 6 bases; unmatched bases: 4. CDR3: CASSQRDRGSEQYF. The CDR3 bases are TGTGCCAGCAGCCAACGGGACAGGGGTAGCGAGCAGTACTTC.

This rearrangement joins TRBV6-1 to TRBJ2-3; D is perhaps TRBD1 (5 bases). The CDR3 totals 13 residues. V was shortened by 2 bases and J by 5 bases, with 8 bases between the two germline ends. Germline V gives CDR1 MNHNS, CDR2 SASEGT. CDR3 sequence (DNA): TGTGCCAGCAGTGAATTAGGGGAAGATACGCAGTATTTT. Residues: CASSELGEDTQYF.